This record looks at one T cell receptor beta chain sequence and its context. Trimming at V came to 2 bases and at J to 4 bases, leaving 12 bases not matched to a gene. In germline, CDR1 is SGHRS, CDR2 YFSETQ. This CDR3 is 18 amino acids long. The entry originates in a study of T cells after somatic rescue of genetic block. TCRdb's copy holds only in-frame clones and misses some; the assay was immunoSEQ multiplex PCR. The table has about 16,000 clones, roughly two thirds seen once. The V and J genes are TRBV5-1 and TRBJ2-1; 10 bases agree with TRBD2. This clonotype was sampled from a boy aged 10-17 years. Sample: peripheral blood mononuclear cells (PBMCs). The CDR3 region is CASSFLSGGPHLYNEQFF. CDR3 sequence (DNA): TGCGCCAGCAGCTTTCTTAGCGGGGGGCCCCACCTTTACAATGAGCAGTTCTTC.